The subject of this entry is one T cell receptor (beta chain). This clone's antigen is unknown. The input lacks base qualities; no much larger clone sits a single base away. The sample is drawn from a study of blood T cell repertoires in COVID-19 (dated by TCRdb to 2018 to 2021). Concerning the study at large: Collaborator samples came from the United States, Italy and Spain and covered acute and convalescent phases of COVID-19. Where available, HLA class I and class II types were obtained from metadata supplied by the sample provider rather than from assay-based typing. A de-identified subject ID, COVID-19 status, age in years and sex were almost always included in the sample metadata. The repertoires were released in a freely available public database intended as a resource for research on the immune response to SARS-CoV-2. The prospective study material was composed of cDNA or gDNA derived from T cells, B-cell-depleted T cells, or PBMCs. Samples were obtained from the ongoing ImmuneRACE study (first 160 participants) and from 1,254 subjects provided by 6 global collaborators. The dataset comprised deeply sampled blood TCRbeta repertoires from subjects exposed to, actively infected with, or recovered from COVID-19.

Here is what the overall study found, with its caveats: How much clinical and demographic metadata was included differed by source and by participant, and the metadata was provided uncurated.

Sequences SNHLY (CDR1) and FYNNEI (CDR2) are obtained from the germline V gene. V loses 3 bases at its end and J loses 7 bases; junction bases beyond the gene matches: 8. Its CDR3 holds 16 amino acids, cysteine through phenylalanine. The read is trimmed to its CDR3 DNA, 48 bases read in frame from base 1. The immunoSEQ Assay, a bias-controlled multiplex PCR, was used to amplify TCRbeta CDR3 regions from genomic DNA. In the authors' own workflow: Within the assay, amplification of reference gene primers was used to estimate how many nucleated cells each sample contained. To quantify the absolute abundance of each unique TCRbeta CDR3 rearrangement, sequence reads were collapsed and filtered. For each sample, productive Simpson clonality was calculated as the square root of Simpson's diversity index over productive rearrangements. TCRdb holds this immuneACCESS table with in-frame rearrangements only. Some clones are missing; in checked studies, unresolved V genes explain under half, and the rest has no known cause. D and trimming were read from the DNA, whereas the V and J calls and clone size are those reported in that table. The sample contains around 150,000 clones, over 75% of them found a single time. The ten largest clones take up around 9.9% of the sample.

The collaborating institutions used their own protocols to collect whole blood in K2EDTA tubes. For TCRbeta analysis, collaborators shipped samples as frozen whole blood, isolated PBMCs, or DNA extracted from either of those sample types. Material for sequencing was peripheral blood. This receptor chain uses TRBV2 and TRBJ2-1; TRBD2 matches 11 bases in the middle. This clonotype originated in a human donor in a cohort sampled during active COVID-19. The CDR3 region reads CASSDDSGGALNEQFF. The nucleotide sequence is TGTGCCAGCAGTGATGATAGCGGGGGGGCCTTGAATGAGCAGTTCTTC.